The rows below give T cell receptor beta chains drawn from one sample of a study of OX40 agonist ivuxolimab in advanced cancers. Only in-frame clones appear in the TCRdb table, and some are missing; sequencing was by immunoSEQ multiplex PCR. In the table there are tens of thousands of clones, around 87% of which are singletons. Sequenced here: CD4+ or CD8+ T cells sorted from blood, sampled in a trial of the OX40 agonist ivuxolimab. The receptors derive from an adult with an advanced solid tumor such as melanoma, head and neck, liver or kidney cancer. Both conserved end residues are part of each CDR3. D genes are given only for firm matches. Clone sizes are given selectively: once, few, many, or a class where the clone is expanded.

TRBV5-4	-	-	TRBJ1-2	TGTGCCAGCAGCTTCAGGGCTAACTATGGCTACACCTTC	CASSFRANYGYTF
TRBV6-5	-	few	TRBJ1-2	TGTGCCAGCAGACAGGGAAGCTATGGCTACACCTTC	CASRQGSYGYTF
TRBV5-8	-	-	TRBJ1-5	TGTGCCAGCAGCTTGGGGAGATTCCGCAATCAGCCCCAGCATTTT	CASSLGRFRNQPQHF
TRBV7-2	-	few	TRBJ1-5	TGTGCCAGCAGCCCTCTAAGGACGGCGCCGCCCCAGCATTTT	CASSPLRTAPPQHF
TRBV7-9	-	-	TRBJ1-5	TGTGCCAGCAGCGGAAGGGGGGTGGGCAATCAGCCCCAGCATTTT	CASSGRGVGNQPQHF
TRBV21-1	-	few	TRBJ2-7	TGTGCCAGCAGCAAAAGCCGGGGGGCCCCGCGGGACGAGCAGTACTTC	CASSKSRGAPRDEQYF
TRBV18	-	few	TRBJ2-7	TGTGCCAGCTCACCACCGACCTACGAGCAGTACTTC	CASSPPTYEQYF
TRBV9	-	-	TRBJ1-2	TGTGCCAGCAGCGCCCAAGGGGGTGTTGGGTCTGGCTACACCTTC	CASSAQGGVGSGYTF
TRBV25-1	-	-	TRBJ2-7	TGTGCCAGCAGTGAATCATCCTACGAGCAGTACTTC	CASSESSYEQYF
TRBV5-1	TRBD1	-	TRBJ2-5	TGCGCCAGTAATCCAAGGACAGGGGGCGTAGAGACCCAGTACTTC	CASNPRTGGVETQYF
TRBV10-3	TRBD2	-	TRBJ2-3	TGTGCCATCAGGGGAGCGGGGGGGCTGACAGATACGCAGTATTTT	CAIRGAGGLTDTQYF